The 27 T cell receptor beta chains given below trace back to one sample, sequenced in a study of glioma-infiltrating T cells. Using RNA template, CDR3s of TCR alpha and beta were amplified with iRepertoire arm-PCR. In TCRdb, the multiplex PCR reads were re-called with MiXCR into one record per CDR3 protein. The data show approximately 45,000 distinct CDR3 sequences, 20% to 25% seen once. What was sequenced was glioma tissue, nonneoplastic brain tissue, or PBMCs (not recorded which). The source of these receptors is a human donor with low-grade glioma or glioblastoma, undergoing nonglioma brain surgery, or in good health (not recorded which).

This clonotype was found many times. The gene calls are TRBV27 and TRBJ2-1; 8 bases fit TRBD2. The CDR3 spans 15 residues. The V gene's germline CDR1 is MNHEY and CDR2 SMNVEV (reference sequence). V shed 5 bases, J shed 8 bases, and the junction held 11 bases outside the gene matches. CDR3 sequence: CASSPQLAAPDEQFF. CDR3 DNA: TGTGCCAGCAGTCCCCAACTAGCGGCCCCGGATGAGCAGTTCTTC.

On this clonotype itself: It may be a read error: a sequence one base away is much more abundant. This chain connects TRBV3-1 to TRBJ2-1; 7 nucleotides align to TRBD1. There are 11 residues in the CDR3. Per germline, CDR1 LGHDT and CDR2 YNNKEL (reference sequence). Trimming took 9 bases from V and 9 from J; bases not matched to a gene: 5. The CDR3 nucleotides are TGTGCCAGTCAGGGGGTTAGTGAGCAGTTCTTC. Residues: CASQGVSEQFF.

The rearrangement joins TRBV2 to TRBJ2-3; the D gene could be TRBD1 or TRBD2 (5 bases each). Trimming shortened V by 6 bases and J by 3 bases, and 13 bases separated the two germline ends. This CDR3 spans 14 amino acids. CDR1 is SNHLY and CDR2 is FYNNEI in the germline V gene. The CDR3 DNA reads TGTGCCAGCAGGGGGACCATACGTACAGATACGCAGTATTTT. Translation: CASRGTIRTDTQYF.

In its sample, this clonotype was seen many times. The CDR3 spells CASSLLGTMADTQYF. In DNA, the CDR3 is TGTGCCAGCAGCCTACTAGGGACTATGGCAGATACGCAGTATTTT. The J gene is TRBJ2-3, the V gene TRBV11-2, with 7 positions matching TRBD2. The germline gives CDR1 SGHAT, CDR2 FQNNGV. CDR3 size: 15 residues. With V trimmed by 5 bases and J by 4 bases, 9 bases remained unmatched.

V usage is TRBV20-1 and J usage is TRBJ2-5; TRBD2 matches 7 bases. Trimming took 7 bases from V and 5 from J; bases not matched to a gene: 16. Germline CDR1 DFQATT, CDR2 SNEGSKA (reference sequence). CDR3 length equals 15 residues. CDR3 residues: CSVRASGMFWETQYF. The CDR3 nucleotides are TGCAGTGTCAGGGCTAGCGGAATGTTTTGGGAGACCCAGTACTTC.

The CDR3 nucleotides are TGTGCCAGCAGTGAAGTAGGAGGGGGCTCGACAGGGGATTTGGGTGAGCAGTTCTTC. Its translation: CASSEVGGGSTGDLGEQFF. The gene calls are TRBV2 and TRBJ2-1; 8 positions match TRBD1. The CDR3 is made up of 19 amino acids. The junction had 20 bases not matched to a gene; V was cut back by 1 base and J by 9 bases. Germline V gene sequence: CDR1 SNHLY, CDR2 FYNNEI.

Worth noting for this clonotype: The junction differs from germline at one of its ends, possibly a read error. The chain recombines TRBV7-8 with TRBJ2-6; D is perhaps TRBD2 (5 bases). The V gene's germline CDR1 is SGHVS and CDR2 FQNEAQ. This CDR3 comprises 17 residues. This chain's CDR3 is CAGSLALGPTGANVLTF. CDR3 bases: TGTGCCGGCAGCTTAGCGCTAGGGCCTACTGGGGCCAACGTCCTGACTTTC.

The V gene is TRBV7-9, the J gene TRBJ1-1, with 7 bases aligning to TRBD1. The CDR3 contains 15 residues. The ends lost 5 bases at V and 4 bases at J; junction bases unmatched: 10. CDR1 and CDR2 from the germline V gene are SEHNR and FQNEAQ (reference sequence). The CDR3 DNA follows: TGTGCCAGCAGCCCCGGGGGGACAGTCGGCACTGAAGCTTTCTTT. As protein: CASSPGGTVGTEAFF.

In regard to this clonotype: One end of the junction fails to match germline, which may point to a read error. The J gene is TRBJ1-6, the V gene TRBV27; D remains ambiguous. The CDR3 is 14 residues long. Germline V gene data show CDR1 as MNHEY and CDR2 as SMNVEV (reference sequence). The CDR3 DNA sequence: TGTGCCCGCAGTTTCCGGGCGAGTAATTCCCCCCTCCCCTTT. It yields the protein CARSFRASNSPLPF.

This clonotype was picked up many times. The CDR3 DNA follows: TGTGCCAGCAGTGAAGAACTAGCGGGTTCTTACAATGAGCAGTTCTTC. This codes for CASSEELAGSYNEQFF. This rearrangement joins TRBV6-1 to TRBJ2-1; 9 bases are a match to TRBD2. There are 16 residues in the CDR3. Germline assignment: CDR1 MNHNS and CDR2 SASEGT. V was clipped by 1 base and J by 4 bases; unmatched bases: 5.

A word on this clonotype: Sequence at one end of the junction differs from germline and may be a read error. The CDR3 spells CASSFDGTARDTEPFF. In DNA, the CDR3 is TGTGCCAGCAGCTTTGATGGGACAGCAAGGGACACTGAACCTTTCTTT. The chain links TRBV5-5 to TRBJ1-1, with 7 bases identical to TRBD1. From germline, CDR1 is SGHKS and CDR2 YYEKEE (reference sequence). The CDR3 length is 16 residues.

This clonotype was observed many times. The J gene is TRBJ2-7, the V gene TRBV28; possibly TRBD2 for D (5 bases). This CDR3 is built from 15 residues. The V and J ends lost 7 bases and 6 bases respectively, with 22 bases between them. CDR1 and CDR2 from the germline V gene are MDHEN and SYDVKM. The CDR3: CASMVPGSLLGEQYF. CDR3 nucleotide sequence: TGTGCCAGCATGGTCCCGGGGAGCTTACTAGGCGAGCAGTACTTC. Together with reference TRBV28 and TRBJ2-7, the CDR3 gives the full variable domain: DVKVTQSSRYLVKRTGEKVFLECVQDMDHENMFWYRQDPGLGLRLIYFSYDVKMKEKGDIPEGYSVSREKKERFSLILESASTNQTSMYLCASMVPGSLLGEQYFGPGTRLTVT.

A note on this clonotype: A read error is possible here, since a much larger clone lies one base away. This rearrangement joins TRBV6-1 to TRBJ1-5; 10 positions match TRBD1. Per the germline V gene, CDR1 is MNHNS and CDR2 is SASEGT. The CDR3 has 16 amino acids. Here the CDR3 DNA reads TGTGCCAGCAGTCCAGGACAGGGGGTATCCAATAAGCCCCAGCATTTT. It encodes CASSPGQGVSNKPQHF.

This clonotype was recorded at least ten times. The V call is TRBV11-2, the J call TRBJ2-3; D unresolved. The V gene lost 4 bases and the J gene lost 4 bases, with 21 bases spanning the gap. The CDR3 is 17 residues long. CDR1 and CDR2 from the germline V gene are SGHAT and FQNNGV. In DNA form, the CDR3 reads TGTGCCAGCAGCTCCCGCCAGGCGGCTATTATGTCAGATACGCAGTATTTT. Amino acids: CASSSRQAAIMSDTQYF. Looking up the rest from reference TRBV11-2 and TRBJ2-3 gives the full variable domain: EAGVAQSPRYKIIEKRQSVAFWCNPISGHATLYWYQQILGQGPKLLIQFQNNGVVDDSQLPKDRFSAERLKGVDSTLKIQPAKLEDSAVYLCASSSRQAAIMSDTQYFGPGTRLTVL.

The rearrangement links TRBV19 to TRBJ1-2, with D perhaps matching TRBD1 (6 bases). V lost 5 bases to trimming and J lost 4 bases, with 8 bases between them. The CDR3 extends over 12 amino acids. Germline V gives CDR1 LNHDA, CDR2 SQIVND (reference sequence). The CDR3 loop is CASSEGGYGYTF. The DNA for the CDR3 is TGTGCCAGTAGTGAGGGGGGCTATGGCTACACCTTC.

Ten or more counts support this clonotype. This chain uses TRBV2 with TRBJ2-1; D gene unclear. Germline lookup yields CDR1 SNHLY and CDR2 FYNNEI. Trimming left V 5 bases short and J 6 bases short, with 11 bases between. The CDR3 is 13 residues long. CDR3: CASSKRLFNEQFF. The CDR3 DNA is TGTGCCAGCAGTAAGAGACTCTTCAATGAGCAGTTCTTC.

This clonotype was found many times. V usage is TRBV4-3 and J usage is TRBJ2-7, with TRBD1 matching 9 bases. CDR1 and CDR2 from the germline V gene are LGHNA and YSLEER. The CDR3 has 14 amino acids. After removal of 3 bases from V and 7 bases from J, the junction contained 7 bases not matched to a gene. The CDR3 region has the DNA TGCGCCAGCAGCCAGGGGGGACAGGGAAGGGAGCAGTACTTC. Translation: CASSQGGQGREQYF.

This clonotype showed up many times. V gene TRBV2 combines with J gene TRBJ2-5; TRBD2 agrees at 9 bases. Losses at the gene ends were 11 bases for V and 5 bases for J; bases not matched to a gene: 15. CDR1 is SNHLY, CDR2 FYNNEI, per germline. The CDR3 has 15 residues. Written as DNA, the CDR3 is TGTGCCTTCAGCGCGGGGGGGCCAGTTCGGGAGACCCAGTACTTC. Amino acids: CAFSAGGPVRETQYF.

Details on this clonotype: An end of the junction does not agree with germline; a read error may underlie this. This chain joins TRBV28 and TRBJ1-1; 10 bases align to TRBD1. Germline CDR1 is MDHEN and CDR2 is SYDVKM. The CDR3 contains 15 residues. The CDR3 nucleotides are TGTGCCAGCAGCTCAGACAGGGGGCGATATACTGAAGCTTTATTT. Its translation: CASSSDRGRYTEALF.

The rearrangement links TRBV19 to TRBJ2-1; the D is unclear. Germline V lookup: CDR1 LNHDA, CDR2 SQIVND (reference sequence). The CDR3 runs to 12 residues. Trimming shortened V by 3 bases and J by 2 bases, and 2 bases separated the two germline ends. This CDR3 is CASSITYNEQFF. For the CDR3, the DNA is TGTGCCAGTAGTATTACCTACAATGAGCAGTTCTTC.

The chain combines TRBV19 with TRBJ2-5; no clear D gene. The ends were cut back, 5 bases at V and 4 bases at J, with 20 bases in the middle. Per germline, CDR1 LNHDA and CDR2 SQIVND (reference sequence). This CDR3 is built from 16 residues. Here the CDR3 reads CASSAREISRRETQYF. CDR3 DNA sequence: TGTGCCAGTAGTGCCCGTGAGATATCGAGAAGAGAGACCCAGTACTTC.

The chain employs TRBV5-1 and TRBJ1-5; 7 bases are a match to TRBD1. CDR1 is SGHRS, CDR2 YFSETQ, per germline. The CDR3 runs to 15 residues. The J segment lost 10 bases and the V segment lost 4 bases, leaving 14 bases of the junction unmatched. The CDR3 region is CASSPGDSLAFPQHF. CDR3 coding DNA: TGCGCCAGCAGCCCGGGGGACAGCCTAGCTTTTCCCCAGCATTTT.

Many counts were recorded for this clonotype. The V gene is TRBV7-2, the J gene TRBJ2-4; 7 bases are a match to TRBD1. Germline V lookup: CDR1 SGHTA, CDR2 FQGNSA. The V and J ends lost 1 base and 4 bases, in that order; junction bases with no gene match: 4. CDR3 size: 15 residues. Written as DNA, the CDR3 is TGTGCCAGCAGCTTAGGAGGGACAGAAAAAAACATTCAGTACTTC. This sequence encodes CASSLGGTEKNIQYF. Looking up the rest from reference TRBV7-2 and TRBJ2-4 gives the full variable domain: GAGVSQSPSNKVTEKGKDVELRCDPISGHTALYWYRQSLGQGLEFLIYFQGNSAPDKSGLPSDRFSAERTGGSVSTLTIQRTQQEDSAVYLCASSLGGTEKNIQYFGAGTRLSVL.

This clonotype showed up many times. The chain links TRBV7-9 to TRBJ1-2; TRBD1 is a possible D gene (5 bases). The germline gives CDR1 SEHNR, CDR2 FQNEAQ (reference sequence). Trimming removed 4 bases at V and 4 bases at J, with 10 bases between. This CDR3 contains 13 residues. CDR3 region: CASSSGLAYGYTF. CDR3 bases: TGTGCCAGCAGCTCGGGACTGGCCTATGGCTACACCTTC.

There are many counts of this clonotype. V usage is TRBV2 and J usage is TRBJ2-5; 8 bases are shared with TRBD2. Germline loops: CDR1 SNHLY, CDR2 FYNNEI. The length of the CDR3 is 15 residues. Germline trimming cut 3 bases from V and 5 bases from J; bases unmatched to any gene: 8. CDR3 DNA sequence: TGTGCCAGCAGTGAGCAGGGACTAGGGAGCGAGACCCAGTACTTC. Amino acids: CASSEQGLGSETQYF.

This chain joins TRBV20-1 and TRBJ2-1, with TRBD2 matching over 12 bases. CDR1 is DFQATT, CDR2 SNEGSKA, per germline (reference sequence). V lost 7 bases, J lost 7 bases, and 8 bases stayed unmatched. The CDR3 is made up of 14 amino acids. CDR3 coding DNA: TGCAGTGACGCACTAGCGGGGGGTAGGAATGAGCAGTTCTTC. It specifies CSDALAGGRNEQFF.

For this clonotype: This may be a read error: a much more frequent sequence differs by one nucleotide. The chain couples TRBV7-2 to TRBJ2-3; 8 bases match TRBD2. The V gene's germline CDR1 is SGHTA and CDR2 FQGNSA. This CDR3 has 17 amino acids. CDR3: CASSLMTSVSSRGTEYF. In nucleotides, the CDR3 is TGTGCCAGCAGCTTGATGACTAGCGTGTCTAGCAGGGGTACGGAGTATTTT.